The 7 T cell receptor beta chains below come from one sample, sequenced in a study of a mutant IDH1 vaccine in newly diagnosed glioma. These receptors' targets are unknown. Libraries were prepared by immunoSEQ multiplex PCR; TCRdb keeps only in-frame clonotypes and omits some of them. Here the sample spans some 51,000 clones, around 80% being singletons. Time point given: week 5, during vaccination. A single vaccine dose contained 300 ug of mutant IDH1 20-mer peptide, and topical imiquimod was used with it. Source: PBMCs, taken from a glioma patient whose treatment included an IDH1 peptide vaccine. The receptors were sampled from a woman aged 35 to 49 with glioma.

This sequence joins TRBV19 and TRBJ1-2; D is unresolved. CDR3 length: 15 amino acids. V lost 5 bases and J lost 1, with 14 bases in between. The germline V gene has CDR1 LNHDA and CDR2 SQIVND (reference sequence). This CDR3 reads CASSSPRTGNYGYTF. CDR3 nucleotide sequence: TGTGCCAGTAGTTCTCCACGGACGGGTAACTATGGCTACACCTTC.

The chain uses TRBV19 and TRBJ1-5; TRBD1 is a possible D gene (5 bases). Germline CDR1 is LNHDA and CDR2 is SQIVND (reference sequence). Trimming took 3 bases from V and 0 from J, leaving 15 bases between them. The CDR3 extends over 17 amino acids. The chain's CDR3 is CASSIFDRAYSNQPQHF. CDR3 nucleotide sequence: TGTGCCAGTAGTATTTTCGACAGAGCATATAGCAATCAGCCCCAGCATTTT.

This clone was detected a few times. CDR3 sequence (DNA): TGTGCCTGGAGTGTAATCCGGGGGGACACTGAAGCTTTCTTT. Amino acid sequence: CAWSVIRGDTEAFF. This chain links TRBV30 with TRBJ1-1, with D perhaps matching TRBD1 (5 bases). CDR3 size: 14 residues. The germline V and J ends were trimmed by 0 bases and 3 bases, with 11 bases remaining between them. The germline V gene has CDR1 GTSNPN and CDR2 SVGIG (reference sequence). Variable domain in full (rest from reference TRBV30 and TRBJ1-1): SQTIHQWPATLVQPVGSPLSLECTVEGTSNPNLYWYRQAAGRGLQLLFYSVGIGQISSEVPQNLSASRPQDRQFILSSKKLLLSDSGFYLCAWSVIRGDTEAFFGQGTRLTVV.

The rearrangement links TRBV7-2 to TRBJ1-5; D remains ambiguous. Germline CDR1 and CDR2: SGHTA and FQGNSA. Deletions cut 1 base from V and 0 bases from J, with 4 bases between. The CDR3 spans 14 residues. CDR3 coding DNA: TGTGCCAGCAGCTTAGGGGATAGCAATCAGCCCCAGCATTTT. The encoded protein is CASSLGDSNQPQHF.

The V and J genes are TRBV7-9 and TRBJ2-2; TRBD2 agrees at 7 bases. The CDR3 sequence is 14 residues long. Germline assignment: CDR1 SEHNR and CDR2 FQNEAQ (reference sequence). V was pared by 1 base and J by 5 bases, with 1 base of the junction left unmatched. CDR3 region: CASSLVRGTGELFF. DNA for the CDR3: TGTGCCAGCAGCTTAGTGCGGGGGACCGGGGAGCTGTTTTTT.

V usage is TRBV6-5 and J usage is TRBJ2-1, with 10 bases aligning to TRBD2. The trim removed 3 bases at V and 7 bases at J, leaving 6 bases unmatched. The CDR3 runs 15 residues. Germline V gives CDR1 MNHEY, CDR2 SVGAGI. This CDR3 reads CASSYERGGINEQFF. CDR3 bases: TGTGCCAGCAGTTATGAGCGGGGGGGCATAAATGAGCAGTTCTTC.

The chain recombines TRBV5-4 with TRBJ2-3; D is unclear. The CDR3 covers 12 residues. Germline lookup yields CDR1 SGHNT and CDR2 YYREEE (reference sequence). The germline V and J ends were trimmed by 3 bases and 6 bases, with 8 bases remaining between them. CDR3 region: CASSWARDTQYF. The CDR3 coding sequence is TGTGCCAGCAGCTGGGCCAGGGATACGCAGTATTTT.